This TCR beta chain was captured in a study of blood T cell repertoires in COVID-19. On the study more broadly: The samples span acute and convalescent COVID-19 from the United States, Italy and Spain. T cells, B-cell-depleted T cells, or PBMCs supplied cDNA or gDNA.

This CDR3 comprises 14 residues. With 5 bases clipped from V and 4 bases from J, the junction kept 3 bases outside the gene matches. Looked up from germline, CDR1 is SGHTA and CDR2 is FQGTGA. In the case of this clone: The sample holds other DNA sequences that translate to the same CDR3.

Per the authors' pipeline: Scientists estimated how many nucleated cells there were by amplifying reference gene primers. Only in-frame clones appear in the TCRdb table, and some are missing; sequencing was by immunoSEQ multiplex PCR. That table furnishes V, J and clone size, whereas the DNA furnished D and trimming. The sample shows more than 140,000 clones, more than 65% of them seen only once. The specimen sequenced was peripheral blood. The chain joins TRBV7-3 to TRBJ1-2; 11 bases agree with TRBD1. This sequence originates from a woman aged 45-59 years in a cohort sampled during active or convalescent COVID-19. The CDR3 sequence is CASSPGQGAYGYTF. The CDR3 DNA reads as TGTGCCAGCAGCCCAGGACAGGGGGCCTATGGCTACACCTTC.